Shown below are 18 T cell receptor beta chains from a single sample sequenced in a study of T-cell memory formation after mild COVID-19 (dated by TCRdb to the early 2020s). Libraries were constructed by 5' RACE. Sequencer: Illumina NovaSeq 6000. TCRdb passed the public sequencing reads through fastp at Q25 and MiXCR, retaining productive beta sequences. CDR3 protein duplicates are merged, each entry listing the most common genes and DNA. The sample records about 57,000 distinct CDR3 sequences, roughly an eighth of which are singletons. Under 25% of the sample goes to the ten largest clones. Sequencing used PBMCs or a T cell subset sorted from them (not recorded which). Every receptor here comes from a man in his late teens or twenties who had mild COVID-19 (a few samples of this study predate the infection). The sample titles of this study are shuffled in the database, so cell type and time point are left out; the donor was told from shared clones.

This clonotype was seen only a few times. The rearrangement links TRBV20-1 to TRBJ2-6, with D maybe TRBD1 (5 bases). V was shortened by 6 bases and J by 0 bases, with 9 bases between the two germline ends. Germline V lookup: CDR1 DFQATT, CDR2 SNEGSKA (reference sequence). This CDR3 comprises 14 residues. In nucleotides, the CDR3 is TGCAGTGCGCCGGACAACTCTGGGGCCAACGTCCTGACTTTC. Translation: CSAPDNSGANVLTF.

This clonotype has at least ten counts. V is TRBV5-1 and J is TRBJ2-1; D gene ambiguous. V was trimmed by 3 bases and J by 4 bases, leaving 5 bases between them. CDR1 is SGHRS, CDR2 YFSETQ, per germline. The CDR3 extends over 12 amino acids. CDR3 sequence: CASSSLYNEQFF. CDR3 DNA sequence: TGCGCCAGCAGCTCCTTATACAATGAGCAGTTCTTC.

In this sample, this clonotype turned up a few times. The chain employs TRBV11-2 and TRBJ2-3, with TRBD2 as a possible D gene (6 bases). V was pared by 4 bases and J by 0 bases, with 14 bases between. CDR1 SGHAT and CDR2 FQNNGV come from the germline V gene. The CDR3 runs 16 residues. The CDR3 DNA reads as TGTGCCAGCAGCTCGATCCACGGGGGAAGCACAGATACGCAGTATTTT. It yields the protein CASSSIHGGSTDTQYF.

This clonotype was observed a handful of times. J is TRBJ2-5 and V is TRBV7-2; 8 nucleotides match TRBD2. The V gene end was trimmed by 3 bases and the J gene end by 1 base; junction bases not matched to a gene: 4. CDR3 length: 15 amino acids. Germline-derived CDR1 and CDR2 are SGHTA and FQGNSA. The CDR3 is CASSLWRGAQETQYF. In DNA, the CDR3 is TGTGCCAGCAGCTTGTGGCGGGGGGCCCAAGAGACCCAGTACTTC.

There are many counts of this clonotype. The V call is TRBV6-2 or TRBV6-3, the J call TRBJ2-5; no clear D gene. Germline-derived CDR1 and CDR2 are MNHEY and SVGEGT. This CDR3 spans 13 amino acids. V lost 3 bases to trimming and J lost 1 base, with 6 bases between them. CDR3 sequence reads: CASSYASQETQYF. CDR3 coding DNA: TGTGCCAGCAGTTATGCGTCCCAAGAGACCCAGTACTTC.

The chain couples TRBV6-5 to TRBJ2-2; D ambiguous. The length of the CDR3 is 15 residues. The germline CDR1 and CDR2 sequences are MNHEY and SVGAGI. The V end lost 6 bases, the J end lost 5 bases, and 16 bases lay between the germline ends. The CDR3 region is CASSLLATSTGELFF. The CDR3 region has the DNA TGTGCCAGCAGCCTGCTCGCGACCTCAACCGGGGAGCTGTTTTTT.

This clonotype came up a few times. The chain joins TRBV7-9 to TRBJ1-6; perhaps TRBD1 as D (5 bases). The CDR3 loop spans 18 amino acids. From germline, CDR1 is SEHNR and CDR2 FQNEAQ (reference sequence). The V gene lost 5 bases and the J gene lost 2 bases, with 19 bases spanning the gap. DNA of the CDR3: TGTGCCAGCAGCCCGGACGGGAACCGAGGGGCCTATAATTCACCCCTCCACTTT. It is translated as CASSPDGNRGAYNSPLHF.

This clonotype was seen only a few times. The chain joins TRBV7-8 to TRBJ2-5; no definite D call. The CDR3 consists of 14 residues. Trimming removed 1 base from V and 10 bases from J, with 16 bases in between. The V gene's germline CDR1 is SGHVS and CDR2 FQNEAQ. The CDR3: CASSLESNKLFQYF. The CDR3 bases are TGTGCCAGCAGCTTAGAATCCAACAAACTCTTCCAGTACTTC.

This clonotype was counted many times. This chain connects TRBV9 to TRBJ2-7; D uncertain. V was shortened by 0 bases and J by 0 bases, with 10 bases between the two germline ends. CDR1 is SGDLS, CDR2 YYNGEE, per germline. The CDR3 contains 15 residues. This CDR3 is CASSVDSQYSYEQYF. DNA for the CDR3: TGTGCCAGCAGCGTAGATTCCCAATACTCCTACGAGCAGTACTTC. Full variable domain (remainder filled in from reference TRBV9 and TRBJ2-7): DSGVTQTPKHLITATGQRVTLRCSPRSGDLSVYWYQQSLDQGLQFLIQYYNGEERAKGNILERFSAQQFPDLHSELNLSSLELGDSALYFCASSVDSQYSYEQYFGPGTRLTVT.

The chain uses TRBV12-3 or TRBV12-4 and TRBJ1-5, with 9 bases identical to TRBD1. Losses at the gene ends were 7 bases for V and 6 bases for J; bases not matched to a gene: 1. The CDR3 runs 12 residues. This CDR3 is CASMGQGQPQHF. The CDR3 coding sequence is TGTGCCAGCATGGGACAGGGTCAGCCCCAGCATTTT.

This clonotype was observed a handful of times. The chain employs TRBV7-2 and TRBJ2-3; D unresolved. V was trimmed by 1 base and J by 0 bases, leaving 5 bases between them. Germline loops: CDR1 SGHTA, CDR2 FQGNSA. The CDR3 loop spans 14 amino acids. The CDR3 here is CASSLDRSTDTQYF. CDR3 nucleotides: TGTGCCAGCAGCTTAGACAGAAGCACAGATACGCAGTATTTT.

In this sample, this clonotype turned up a few times. The rearrangement links TRBV18 to TRBJ2-5, with D maybe TRBD2 (6 bases). The V and J ends lost 1 base and 4 bases respectively, with 7 bases between them. The germline V gene encodes CDR1 KGHSH and CDR2 LQKENI. The CDR3 sequence is 13 residues long. For the CDR3, the DNA is TGTGCCAGCTCACCACTCGGGGGAGAGACCCAGTACTTC. This sequence encodes CASSPLGGETQYF. The full variable domain, its missing parts supplied by reference TRBV18 and TRBJ2-5, is NAGVMQNPRHLVRRRGQEARLRCSPMKGHSHVYWYRQLPEEGLKFMVYLQKENIIDESGMPKERFSAEFPKEGPSILRIQQVVRGDSAAYFCASSPLGGETQYFGPGTRLLVL.

Of note for this clonotype: One junction end disagrees with the germline gene, perhaps due to a read error. The CDR3 protein is CSARERGVNQETQYF. The CDR3 nucleotides are TGCAGTGCCAGAGAGCGGGGAGTAAACCAAGAGACCCAGTACTTC. The chain combines TRBV20-1 with TRBJ2-5; 7 nucleotides align to TRBD2. This CDR3 spans 15 amino acids. Germline V CDR1 and CDR2: DFQATT, SNEGSKA (reference sequence).

This clonotype was recorded many times. The chain couples TRBV20-1 to TRBJ1-2, with unresolved D. The germline V gene has CDR1 DFQATT and CDR2 SNEGSKA (reference sequence). Trimming took off 0 bases at V and 0 bases at J, with 17 bases between the two ends. The CDR3 is 17 residues long. This CDR3 is CSARDRTIPLANYGYTF. The CDR3 DNA is TGCAGTGCTAGAGATCGGACCATACCCCTTGCTAACTATGGCTACACCTTC.

This clonotype is a singleton in its sample. The chain links TRBV20-1 to TRBJ1-2; D ambiguous. Germline V gene sequence: CDR1 DFQATT, CDR2 SNEGSKA (reference sequence). CDR3 length: 13 amino acids. The germline V and J ends were trimmed by 4 bases and 5 bases, with 14 bases remaining between them. CDR3 in amino acids: CSATRTEFYGYTF. CDR3 in DNA: TGCAGTGCTACCAGGACCGAGTTTTATGGCTACACCTTC.

The CDR3: CSAFPNPGTNYGYTF. CDR3 bases: TGCAGTGCTTTTCCAAACCCCGGGACCAACTATGGCTACACCTTC. The rearrangement links TRBV20-1 to TRBJ1-2, with D perhaps matching TRBD1 (5 bases). From germline, CDR1 is DFQATT and CDR2 SNEGSKA (reference sequence). V lost 5 bases and J lost 2, with 18 bases in between. CDR3 length: 15 residues.

This clonotype was found a few times. The V gene is TRBV5-4, the J gene TRBJ2-2; 7 bases are shared with TRBD1. Per the germline V gene, CDR1 is SGHNT and CDR2 is YYREEE (reference sequence). V lost 5 bases, J lost 0 bases, and 7 bases stayed unmatched. The CDR3 has 16 residues. The CDR3 DNA is TGTGCCAGCAGGCCCCCGGGACAGTCGAACACCGGGGAGCTGTTTTTT. Translated, it gives CASRPPGQSNTGELFF.

This clonotype was seen repeatedly, ten times or more. The chain employs TRBV6-6 and TRBJ1-4; D unresolved. Germline loops: CDR1 MNHNY, CDR2 SVGAGI (reference sequence). This CDR3 contains 14 residues. Trimming shortened V by 7 bases and J by 4 bases, and 13 bases separated the two germline ends. CDR3 sequence reads: CASTAGLRNEKLFF. Written as DNA, the CDR3 is TGTGCCAGCACTGCTGGCCTACGTAATGAAAAACTGTTTTTT.